This T cell receptor beta chain was identified during a study of radiotherapy plus CTLA-4 blockade in lung cancer. On the study more broadly: Among enrolled patients, over 15% responded and roughly 28% achieved disease control.

A note on this clone: What it binds is not known.

Overall study findings and caveats: Interferon-beta, together with early blood T cell clone dynamics, reportedly best predicted response.

Only in-frame clones appear in the TCRdb table, and some are missing; sequencing was by immunoSEQ multiplex PCR. The data show under 35,000 clones, 60% to 80% seen once. V lost 4 bases to trimming and J lost 6 bases; unmatched junction nucleotides: 3. Germline CDR1 and CDR2: SNHLY and FYNNEI. The CDR3 sequence is 13 residues long. The sequence was obtained from a human donor with non-small cell lung cancer whose response to radiotherapy plus ipilimumab could not be evaluated. This chain connects TRBV2 to TRBJ1-1; TRBD1 aligns across 9 bases. This specimen was peripheral blood, taken from a patient treated with radiotherapy plus ipilimumab. CDR3 bases: TGTGCCAGCAGTGTGGACAGGGGTTCTGAAGCTTTCTTT. It specifies CASSVDRGSEAFF.